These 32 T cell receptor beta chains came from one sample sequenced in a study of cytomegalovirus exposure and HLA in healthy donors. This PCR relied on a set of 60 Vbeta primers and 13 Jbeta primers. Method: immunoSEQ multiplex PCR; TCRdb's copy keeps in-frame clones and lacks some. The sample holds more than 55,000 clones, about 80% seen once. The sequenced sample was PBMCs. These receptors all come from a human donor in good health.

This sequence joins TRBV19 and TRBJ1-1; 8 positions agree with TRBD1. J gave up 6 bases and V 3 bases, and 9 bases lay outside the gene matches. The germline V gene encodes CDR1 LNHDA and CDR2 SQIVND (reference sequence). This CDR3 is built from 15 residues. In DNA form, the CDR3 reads TGTGCCAGTAGTATGGACAGGGAGATAATCTCTGAAGCTTTCTTT. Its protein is CASSMDREIISEAFF.

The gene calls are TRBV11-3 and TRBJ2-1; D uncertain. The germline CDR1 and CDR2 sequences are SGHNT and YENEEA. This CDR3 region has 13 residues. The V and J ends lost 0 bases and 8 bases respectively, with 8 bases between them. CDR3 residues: CASSLDVGDEQFF. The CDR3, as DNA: TGTGCCAGCAGCTTAGATGTGGGCGATGAGCAGTTCTTC.

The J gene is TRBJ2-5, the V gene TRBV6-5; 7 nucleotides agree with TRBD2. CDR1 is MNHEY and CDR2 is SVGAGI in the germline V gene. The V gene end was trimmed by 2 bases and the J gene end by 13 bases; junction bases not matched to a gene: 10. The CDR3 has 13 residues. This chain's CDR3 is CASSYGLGAGPYF. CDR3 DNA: TGTGCCAGCAGTTACGGGTTGGGAGCGGGGCCGTACTTC.

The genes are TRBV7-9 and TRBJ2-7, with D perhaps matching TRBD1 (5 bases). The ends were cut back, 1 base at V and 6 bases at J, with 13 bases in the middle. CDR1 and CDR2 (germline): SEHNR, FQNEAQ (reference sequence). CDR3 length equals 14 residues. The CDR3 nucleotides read TGTGCCAGCAGCTTAGGGCAGGGATTCTCCGAGCAGTACTTC. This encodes CASSLGQGFSEQYF.

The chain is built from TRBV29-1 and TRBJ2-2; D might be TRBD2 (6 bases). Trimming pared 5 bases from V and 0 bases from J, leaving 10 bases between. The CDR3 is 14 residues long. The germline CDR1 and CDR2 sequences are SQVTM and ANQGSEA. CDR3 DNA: TGCAGCGTTCGCGGGGAAGCGAACACCGGGGAGCTGTTTTTT. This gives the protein CSVRGEANTGELFF.

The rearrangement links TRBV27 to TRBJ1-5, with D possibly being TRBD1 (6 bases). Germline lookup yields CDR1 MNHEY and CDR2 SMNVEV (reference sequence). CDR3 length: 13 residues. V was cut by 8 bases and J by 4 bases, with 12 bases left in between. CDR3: CASASGENQPQHF. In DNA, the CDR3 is TGTGCCAGCGCTTCAGGGGAGAATCAGCCCCAGCATTTT.

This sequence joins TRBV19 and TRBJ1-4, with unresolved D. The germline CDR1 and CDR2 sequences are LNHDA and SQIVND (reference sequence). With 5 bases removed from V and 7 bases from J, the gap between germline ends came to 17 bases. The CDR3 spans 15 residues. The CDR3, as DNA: TGTGCCAGTAGTTTATCGACAAAGGTTAGTGAAAAACTGTTTTTT. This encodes CASSLSTKVSEKLFF.

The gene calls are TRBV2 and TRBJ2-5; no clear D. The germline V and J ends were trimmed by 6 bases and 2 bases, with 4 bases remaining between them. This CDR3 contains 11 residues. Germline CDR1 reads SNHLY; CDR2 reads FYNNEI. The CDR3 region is CASRQQETQYF. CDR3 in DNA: TGTGCCAGCAGACAACAAGAGACCCAGTACTTC.

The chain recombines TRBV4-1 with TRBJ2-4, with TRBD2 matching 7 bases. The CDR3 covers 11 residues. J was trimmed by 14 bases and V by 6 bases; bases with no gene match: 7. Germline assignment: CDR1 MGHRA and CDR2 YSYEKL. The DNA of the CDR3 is TGCGCCAGCAGGGGGAGGGGAAAGGAGTACTTC. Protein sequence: CASRGRGKEYF.

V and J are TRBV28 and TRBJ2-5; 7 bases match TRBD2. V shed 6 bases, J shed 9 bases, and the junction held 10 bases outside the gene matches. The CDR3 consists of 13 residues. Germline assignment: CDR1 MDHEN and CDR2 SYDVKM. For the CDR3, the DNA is TGTGCCAGCAGGGGGTACCGGGAGGAGGCCCAGTACTTC. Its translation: CASRGYREEAQYF.

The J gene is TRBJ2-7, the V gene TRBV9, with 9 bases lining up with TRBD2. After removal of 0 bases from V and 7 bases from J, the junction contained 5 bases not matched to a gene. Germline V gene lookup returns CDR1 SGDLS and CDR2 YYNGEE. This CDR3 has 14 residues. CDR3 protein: CASSVELAGREQYF. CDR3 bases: TGTGCCAGCAGCGTAGAGCTAGCGGGACGGGAGCAGTACTTC.

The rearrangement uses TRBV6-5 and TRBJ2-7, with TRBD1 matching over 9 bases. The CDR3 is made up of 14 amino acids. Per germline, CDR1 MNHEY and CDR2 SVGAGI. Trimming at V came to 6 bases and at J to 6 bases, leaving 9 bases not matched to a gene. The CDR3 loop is CASRLTTGGREQYF. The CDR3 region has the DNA TGTGCCAGCAGGCTCACGACAGGGGGTCGCGAGCAGTACTTC.

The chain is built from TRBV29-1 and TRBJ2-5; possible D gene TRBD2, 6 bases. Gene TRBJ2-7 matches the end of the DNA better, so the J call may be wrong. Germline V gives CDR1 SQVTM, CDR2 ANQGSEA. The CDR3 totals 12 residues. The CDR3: CSVADYDYEQYF. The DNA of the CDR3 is TGCAGCGTTGCGGACTACGACTACGAGCAGTACTTC.

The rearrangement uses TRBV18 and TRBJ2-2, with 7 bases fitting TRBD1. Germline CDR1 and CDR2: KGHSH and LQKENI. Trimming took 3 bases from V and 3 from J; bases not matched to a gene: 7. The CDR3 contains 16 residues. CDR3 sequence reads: CASSPTTGTYTGELFF. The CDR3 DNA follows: TGTGCCAGCTCACCTACGACAGGGACGTACACCGGGGAGCTGTTTTTT.

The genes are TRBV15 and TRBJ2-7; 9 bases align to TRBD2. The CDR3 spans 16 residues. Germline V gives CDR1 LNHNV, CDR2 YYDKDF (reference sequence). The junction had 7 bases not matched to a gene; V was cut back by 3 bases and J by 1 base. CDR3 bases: TGTGCCACCAGCAGGGGAGGCGGGGGGGGGTCCTACGAGCAGTACTTC. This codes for CATSRGGGGGSYEQYF.

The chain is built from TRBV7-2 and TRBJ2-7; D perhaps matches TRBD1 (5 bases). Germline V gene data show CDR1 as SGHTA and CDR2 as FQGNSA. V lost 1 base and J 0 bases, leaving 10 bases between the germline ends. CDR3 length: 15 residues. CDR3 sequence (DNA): TGTGCCAGCAGCTTAGTGACAGCCAGCTCCTACGAGCAGTACTTC. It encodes CASSLVTASSYEQYF.

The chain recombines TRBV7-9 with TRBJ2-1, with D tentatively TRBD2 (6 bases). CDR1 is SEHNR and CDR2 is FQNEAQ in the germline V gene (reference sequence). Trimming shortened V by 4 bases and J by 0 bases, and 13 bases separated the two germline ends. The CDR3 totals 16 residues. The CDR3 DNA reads TGTGCCAGCAGCTCCTGGAGGGGAAGCTCCTACAATGAGCAGTTCTTC. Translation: CASSSWRGSSYNEQFF.

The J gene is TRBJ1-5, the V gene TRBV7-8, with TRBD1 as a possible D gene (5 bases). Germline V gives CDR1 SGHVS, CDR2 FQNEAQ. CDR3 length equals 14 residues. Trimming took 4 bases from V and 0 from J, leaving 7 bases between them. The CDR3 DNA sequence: TGTGCCAGCAGCTCCAGGGATAGCAATCAGCCCCAGCATTTT. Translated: CASSSRDSNQPQHF.

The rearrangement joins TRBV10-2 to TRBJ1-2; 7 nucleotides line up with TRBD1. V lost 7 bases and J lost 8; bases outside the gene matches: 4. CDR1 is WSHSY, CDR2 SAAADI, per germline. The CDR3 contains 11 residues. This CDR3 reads CASTQGEGYTF. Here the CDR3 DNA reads TGCGCCAGCACCCAGGGGGAAGGCTACACCTTC.

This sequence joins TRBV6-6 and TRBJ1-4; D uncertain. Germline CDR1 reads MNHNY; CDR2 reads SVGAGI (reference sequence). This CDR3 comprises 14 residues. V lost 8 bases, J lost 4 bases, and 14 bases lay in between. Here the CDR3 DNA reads TGTGCCAGCTCGCCGGGTGCGCTTAATGAAAAACTGTTTTTT. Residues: CASSPGALNEKLFF.

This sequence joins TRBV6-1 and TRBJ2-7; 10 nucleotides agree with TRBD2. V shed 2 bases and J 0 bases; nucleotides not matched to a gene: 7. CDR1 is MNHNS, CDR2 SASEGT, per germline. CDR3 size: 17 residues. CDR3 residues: CASSEQGLAATSYEQYF. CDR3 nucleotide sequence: TGTGCCAGCAGTGAACAAGGACTAGCGGCGACCTCCTACGAGCAGTACTTC.

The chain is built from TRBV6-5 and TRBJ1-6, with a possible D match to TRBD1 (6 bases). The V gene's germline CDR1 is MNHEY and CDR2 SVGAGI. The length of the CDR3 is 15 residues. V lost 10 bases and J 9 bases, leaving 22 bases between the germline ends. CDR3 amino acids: CATTGNPLLGSPLHF. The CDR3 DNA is TGTGCCACCACAGGGAATCCGTTACTCGGTTCACCCCTCCACTTT.

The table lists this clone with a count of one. The CDR3 is CASSVTSGSFHEQYF. The DNA of the CDR3 is TGTGCCAGCAGCGTGACTAGCGGGAGTTTCCACGAGCAGTACTTC. The gene calls are TRBV9 and TRBJ2-7; 12 positions agree with TRBD2. CDR3 size: 15 residues. V lost 2 bases and J lost 5; bases outside the gene matches: 5. CDR1 and CDR2 (germline): SGDLS, YYNGEE.

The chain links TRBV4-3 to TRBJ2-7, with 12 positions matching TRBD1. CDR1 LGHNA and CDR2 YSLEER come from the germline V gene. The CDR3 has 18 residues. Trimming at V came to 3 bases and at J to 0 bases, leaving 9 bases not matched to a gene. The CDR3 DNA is TGCGCCAGCAGCCAGTCCGGGACAGGGGGCTCGGGCTCCTACGAGCAGTACTTC. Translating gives CASSQSGTGGSGSYEQYF.

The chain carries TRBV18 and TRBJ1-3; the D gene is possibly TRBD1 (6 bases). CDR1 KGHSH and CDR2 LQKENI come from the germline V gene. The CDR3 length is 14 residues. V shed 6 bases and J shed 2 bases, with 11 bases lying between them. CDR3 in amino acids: CASSWTETGNTIYF. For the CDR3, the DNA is TGTGCCAGCTCTTGGACAGAAACTGGAAACACCATATATTTT.

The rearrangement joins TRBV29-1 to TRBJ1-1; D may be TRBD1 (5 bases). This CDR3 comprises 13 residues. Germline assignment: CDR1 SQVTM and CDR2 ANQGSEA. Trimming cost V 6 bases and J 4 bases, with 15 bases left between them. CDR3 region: CSVEGWGVTEAFF. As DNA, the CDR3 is TGCAGCGTGGAGGGGTGGGGAGTCACTGAAGCTTTCTTT.

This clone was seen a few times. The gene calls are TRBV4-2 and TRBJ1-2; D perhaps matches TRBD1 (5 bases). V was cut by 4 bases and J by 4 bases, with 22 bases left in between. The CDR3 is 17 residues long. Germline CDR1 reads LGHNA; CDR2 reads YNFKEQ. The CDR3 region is CASSPKLGEGEGYGYTF. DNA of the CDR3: TGTGCCAGCAGCCCGAAGCTCGGAGAAGGGGAGGGCTATGGCTACACCTTC.

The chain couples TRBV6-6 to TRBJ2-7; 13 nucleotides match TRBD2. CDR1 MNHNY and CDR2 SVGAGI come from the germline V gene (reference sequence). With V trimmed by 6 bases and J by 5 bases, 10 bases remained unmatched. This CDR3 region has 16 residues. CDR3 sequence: CASSLHGGLAGDEQYF. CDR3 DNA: TGTGCCAGCAGCTTACATGGTGGACTAGCGGGAGACGAGCAGTACTTC.

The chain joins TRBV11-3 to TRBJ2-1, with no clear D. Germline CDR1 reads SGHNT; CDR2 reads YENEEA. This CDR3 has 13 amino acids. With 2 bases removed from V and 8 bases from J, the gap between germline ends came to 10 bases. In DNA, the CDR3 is TGTGCCAGCAGCTTACGAGGCCGGGATGAGCAGTTCTTC. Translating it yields CASSLRGRDEQFF.

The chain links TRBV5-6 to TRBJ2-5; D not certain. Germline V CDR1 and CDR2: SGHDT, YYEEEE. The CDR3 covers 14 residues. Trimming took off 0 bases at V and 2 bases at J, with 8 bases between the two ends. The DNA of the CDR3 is TGTGCCAGCAGCTTGGCCCCAGTGCAAGAGACCCAGTACTTC. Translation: CASSLAPVQETQYF.

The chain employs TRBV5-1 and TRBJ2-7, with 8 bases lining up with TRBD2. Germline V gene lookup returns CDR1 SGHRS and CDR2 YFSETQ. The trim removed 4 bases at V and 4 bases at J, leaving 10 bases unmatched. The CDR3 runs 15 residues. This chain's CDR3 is CASSPAREGRYEQYF. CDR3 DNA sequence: TGCGCCAGCAGCCCCGCACGGGAGGGGCGGTACGAGCAGTACTTC.

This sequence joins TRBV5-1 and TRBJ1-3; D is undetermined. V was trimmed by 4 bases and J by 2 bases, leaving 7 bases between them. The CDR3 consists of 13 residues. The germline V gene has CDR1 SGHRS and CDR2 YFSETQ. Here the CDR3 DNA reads TGCGCCAGCAGCGAGGGCACTGGAAACACCATATATTTT. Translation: CASSEGTGNTIYF.